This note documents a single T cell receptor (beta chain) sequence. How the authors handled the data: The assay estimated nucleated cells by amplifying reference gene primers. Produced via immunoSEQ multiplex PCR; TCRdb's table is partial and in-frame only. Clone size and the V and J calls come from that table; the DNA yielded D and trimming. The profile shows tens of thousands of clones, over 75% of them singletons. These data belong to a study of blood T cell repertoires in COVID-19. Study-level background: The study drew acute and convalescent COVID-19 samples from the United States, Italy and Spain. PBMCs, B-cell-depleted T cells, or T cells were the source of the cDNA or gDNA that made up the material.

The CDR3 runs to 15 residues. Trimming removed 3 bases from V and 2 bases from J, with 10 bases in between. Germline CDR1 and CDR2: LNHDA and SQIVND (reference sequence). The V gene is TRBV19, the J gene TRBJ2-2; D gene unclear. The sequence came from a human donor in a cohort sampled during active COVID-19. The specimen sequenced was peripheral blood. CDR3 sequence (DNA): TGTGCCAGTAGTATCAATCAGAAAAACACCGGGGAGCTGTTTTTT. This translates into CASSINQKNTGELFF.